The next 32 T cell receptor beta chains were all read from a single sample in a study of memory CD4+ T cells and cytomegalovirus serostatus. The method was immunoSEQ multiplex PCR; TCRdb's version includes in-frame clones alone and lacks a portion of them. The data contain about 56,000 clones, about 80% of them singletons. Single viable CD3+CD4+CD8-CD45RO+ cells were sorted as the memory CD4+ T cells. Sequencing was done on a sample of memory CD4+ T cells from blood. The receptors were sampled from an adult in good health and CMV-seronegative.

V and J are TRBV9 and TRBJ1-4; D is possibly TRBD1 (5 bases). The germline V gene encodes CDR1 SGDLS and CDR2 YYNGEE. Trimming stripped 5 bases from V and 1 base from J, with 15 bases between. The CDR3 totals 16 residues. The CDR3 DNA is TGTGCCAGCAGAAAAGGGCAGGGTGGAACTAATGAAAAACTGTTTTTT. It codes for CASRKGQGGTNEKLFF.

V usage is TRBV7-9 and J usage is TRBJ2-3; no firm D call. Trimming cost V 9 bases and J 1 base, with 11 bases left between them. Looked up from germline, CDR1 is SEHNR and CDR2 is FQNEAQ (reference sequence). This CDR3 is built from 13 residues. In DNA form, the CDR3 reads TGTGCCAGTGGAGAATGGGGCACAGATACGCAGTATTTT. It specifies CASGEWGTDTQYF.

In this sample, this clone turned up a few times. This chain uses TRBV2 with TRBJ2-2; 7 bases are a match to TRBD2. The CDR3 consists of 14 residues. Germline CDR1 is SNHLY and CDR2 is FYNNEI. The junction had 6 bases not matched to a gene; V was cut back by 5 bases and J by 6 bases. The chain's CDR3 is CASSPLTSAGELFF. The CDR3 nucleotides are TGTGCCAGCAGTCCCCTAACTAGCGCCGGGGAGCTGTTTTTT.

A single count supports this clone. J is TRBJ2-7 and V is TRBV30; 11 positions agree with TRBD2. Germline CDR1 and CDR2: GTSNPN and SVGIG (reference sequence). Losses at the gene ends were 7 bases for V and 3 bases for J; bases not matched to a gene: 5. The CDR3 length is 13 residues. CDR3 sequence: CASTSGGRYEQYF. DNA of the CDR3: TGTGCCTCTACTAGCGGGGGACGCTACGAGCAGTACTTC.

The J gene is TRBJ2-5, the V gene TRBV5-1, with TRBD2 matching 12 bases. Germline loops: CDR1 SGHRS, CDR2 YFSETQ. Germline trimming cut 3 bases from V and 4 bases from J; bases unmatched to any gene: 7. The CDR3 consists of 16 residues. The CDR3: CASSSWTSGVGETQYF. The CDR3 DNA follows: TGCGCCAGCAGCTCCTGGACTAGCGGGGTGGGAGAGACCCAGTACTTC.

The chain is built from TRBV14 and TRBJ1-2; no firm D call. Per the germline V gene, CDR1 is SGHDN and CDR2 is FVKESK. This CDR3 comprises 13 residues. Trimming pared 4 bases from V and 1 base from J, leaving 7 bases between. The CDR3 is CASSPGINYGYTF. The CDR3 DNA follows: TGTGCCAGCAGCCCCGGGATTAACTATGGCTACACCTTC. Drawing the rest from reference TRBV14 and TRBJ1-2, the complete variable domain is EAGVTQFPSHSVIEKGQTVTLRCDPISGHDNLYWYRRVMGKEIKFLLHFVKESKQDESGMPNNRFLAERTGGTYSTLKVQPAELEDSGVYFCASSPGINYGYTFGSGTRLTVV.

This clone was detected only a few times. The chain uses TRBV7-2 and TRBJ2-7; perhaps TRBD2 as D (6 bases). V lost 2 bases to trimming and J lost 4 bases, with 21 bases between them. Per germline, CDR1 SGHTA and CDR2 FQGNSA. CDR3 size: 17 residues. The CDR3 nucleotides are TGTGCCAGCAGCTTAAGGCTCCGACAGCGCGGGGTTTACGAGCAGTACTTC. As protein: CASSLRLRQRGVYEQYF.

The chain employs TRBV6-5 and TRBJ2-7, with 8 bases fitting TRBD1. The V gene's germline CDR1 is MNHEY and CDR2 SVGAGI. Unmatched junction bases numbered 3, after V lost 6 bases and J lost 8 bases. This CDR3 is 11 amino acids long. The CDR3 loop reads CASRRQGKQYF. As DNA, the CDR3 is TGTGCCAGCAGGCGACAGGGGAAGCAGTACTTC.

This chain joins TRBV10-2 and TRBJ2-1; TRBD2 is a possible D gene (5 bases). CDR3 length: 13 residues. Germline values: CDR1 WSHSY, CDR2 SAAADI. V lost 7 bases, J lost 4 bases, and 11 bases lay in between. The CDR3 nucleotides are TGCGCCAGCAAGGAGGAAAGGTACAATGAGCAGTTCTTC. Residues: CASKEERYNEQFF.

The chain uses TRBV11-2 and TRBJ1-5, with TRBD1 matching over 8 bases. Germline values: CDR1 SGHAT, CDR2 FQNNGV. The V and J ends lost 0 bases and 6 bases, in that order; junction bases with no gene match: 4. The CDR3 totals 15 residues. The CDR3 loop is CASSLDGQGAQPQHF. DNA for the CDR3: TGTGCCAGCAGCTTAGATGGACAGGGCGCTCAGCCCCAGCATTTT.

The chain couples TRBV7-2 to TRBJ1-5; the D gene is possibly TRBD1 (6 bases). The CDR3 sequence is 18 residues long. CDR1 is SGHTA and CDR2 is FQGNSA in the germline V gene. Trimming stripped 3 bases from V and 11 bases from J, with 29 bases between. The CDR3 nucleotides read TGTGCCAGCAGCTTTCTGGGGCCACAGGGTTCCTCTATCTCGGCCCAGCATTTT. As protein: CASSFLGPQGSSISAQHF.

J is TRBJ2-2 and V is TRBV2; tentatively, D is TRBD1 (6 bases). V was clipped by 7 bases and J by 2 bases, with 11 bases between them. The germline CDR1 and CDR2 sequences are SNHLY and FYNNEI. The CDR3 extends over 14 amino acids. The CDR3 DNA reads TGTGCCAGCATGCCGGGACATAACACCGGGGAGCTGTTTTTT. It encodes CASMPGHNTGELFF.

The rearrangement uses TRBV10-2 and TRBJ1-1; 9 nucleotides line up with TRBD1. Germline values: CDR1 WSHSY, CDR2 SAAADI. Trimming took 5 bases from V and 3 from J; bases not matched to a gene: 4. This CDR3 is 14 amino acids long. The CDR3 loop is CASSRTGEYTEAFF. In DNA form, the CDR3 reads TGCGCCAGCAGTAGGACAGGGGAGTACACTGAAGCTTTCTTT.

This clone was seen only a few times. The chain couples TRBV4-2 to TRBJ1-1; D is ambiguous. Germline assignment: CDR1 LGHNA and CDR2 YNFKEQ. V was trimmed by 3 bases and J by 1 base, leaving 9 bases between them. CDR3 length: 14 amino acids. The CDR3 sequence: CASSQTQGNTEAFF. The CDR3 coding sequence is TGTGCCAGCAGCCAGACGCAAGGGAACACTGAAGCTTTCTTT.

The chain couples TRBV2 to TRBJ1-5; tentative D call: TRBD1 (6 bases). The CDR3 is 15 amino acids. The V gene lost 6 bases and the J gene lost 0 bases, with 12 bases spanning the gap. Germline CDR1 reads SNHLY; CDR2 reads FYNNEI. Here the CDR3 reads CASRDRSYSNQPQHF. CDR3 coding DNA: TGTGCCAGCAGGGACAGAAGTTATAGCAATCAGCCCCAGCATTTT.

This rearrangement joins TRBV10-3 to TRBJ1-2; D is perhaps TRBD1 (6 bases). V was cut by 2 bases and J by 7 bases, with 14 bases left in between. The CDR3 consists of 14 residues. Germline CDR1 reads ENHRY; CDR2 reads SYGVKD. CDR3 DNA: TGTGCCATCAGTGAGCCGATGGACAGCCTTGGCTACACCTTC. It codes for CAISEPMDSLGYTF.

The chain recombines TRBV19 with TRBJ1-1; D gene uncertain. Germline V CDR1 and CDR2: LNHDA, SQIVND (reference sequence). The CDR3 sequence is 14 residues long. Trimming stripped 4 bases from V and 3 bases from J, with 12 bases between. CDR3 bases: TGTGCCAGTAGTACATCTCACACCTACACTGAAGCTTTCTTT. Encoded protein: CASSTSHTYTEAFF.

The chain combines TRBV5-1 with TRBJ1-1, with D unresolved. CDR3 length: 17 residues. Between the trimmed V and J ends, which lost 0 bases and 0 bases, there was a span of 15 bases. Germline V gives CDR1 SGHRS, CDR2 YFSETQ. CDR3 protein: CASSLGDRVDMNTEAFF. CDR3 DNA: TGCGCCAGCAGCTTGGGTGACCGGGTGGATATGAACACTGAAGCTTTCTTT. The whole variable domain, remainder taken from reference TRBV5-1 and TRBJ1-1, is KAGVTQTPRYLIKTRGQQVTLSCSPISGHRSVSWYQQTPGQGLQFLFEYFSETQRNKGNFPGRFSGRQFSNSRSEMNVSTLELGDSALYLCASSLGDRVDMNTEAFFGQGTRLTVV.

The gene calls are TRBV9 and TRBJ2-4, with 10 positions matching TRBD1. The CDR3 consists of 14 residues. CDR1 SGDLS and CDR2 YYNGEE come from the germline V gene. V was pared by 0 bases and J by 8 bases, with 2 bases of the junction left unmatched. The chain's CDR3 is CASSVAGTGDIQYF. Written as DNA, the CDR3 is TGTGCCAGCAGCGTAGCCGGGACAGGGGACATTCAGTACTTC. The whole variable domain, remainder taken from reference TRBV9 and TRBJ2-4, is DSGVTQTPKHLITATGQRVTLRCSPRSGDLSVYWYQQSLDQGLQFLIQYYNGEERAKGNILERFSAQQFPDLHSELNLSSLELGDSALYFCASSVAGTGDIQYFGAGTRLSVL.

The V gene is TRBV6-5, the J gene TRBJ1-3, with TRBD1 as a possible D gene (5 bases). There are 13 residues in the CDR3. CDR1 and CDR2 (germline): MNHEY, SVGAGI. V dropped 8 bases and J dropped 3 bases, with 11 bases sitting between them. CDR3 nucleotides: TGTGCCAGCTTACGGGGCGGTGGAAACACCATATATTTT. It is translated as CASLRGGGNTIYF.

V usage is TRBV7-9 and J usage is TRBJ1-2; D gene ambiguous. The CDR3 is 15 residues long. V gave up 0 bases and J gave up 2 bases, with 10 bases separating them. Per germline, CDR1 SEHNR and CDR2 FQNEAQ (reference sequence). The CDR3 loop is CASSLAGGENYGYTF. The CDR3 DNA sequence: TGTGCCAGCAGCTTAGCAGGTGGGGAAAACTATGGCTACACCTTC.

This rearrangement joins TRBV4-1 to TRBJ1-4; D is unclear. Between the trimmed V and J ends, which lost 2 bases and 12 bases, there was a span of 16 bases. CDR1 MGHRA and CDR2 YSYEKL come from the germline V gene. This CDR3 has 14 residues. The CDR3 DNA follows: TGCGCCAGCAGCCAACTGGTGACCGCGTTCGAACTGTTTTTT. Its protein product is CASSQLVTAFELFF.

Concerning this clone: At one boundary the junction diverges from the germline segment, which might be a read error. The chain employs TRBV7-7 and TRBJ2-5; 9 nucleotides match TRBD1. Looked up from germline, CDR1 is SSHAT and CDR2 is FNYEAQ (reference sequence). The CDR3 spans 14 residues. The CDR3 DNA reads TGTGCTAGCAGCGCCGGGACAGGGAAAGAGACCCAGTACTTC. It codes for CASSAGTGKETQYF. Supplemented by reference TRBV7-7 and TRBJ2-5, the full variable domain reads GAGVSQSPRYKVTKRGQDVTLRCDPISSHATLYWYQQALGQGPEFLTYFNYEAQPDKSGLPSDRFSAERPEGSISTLTIQRTEQRDSAMYRCASSAGTGKETQYFGPGTRLLVL.

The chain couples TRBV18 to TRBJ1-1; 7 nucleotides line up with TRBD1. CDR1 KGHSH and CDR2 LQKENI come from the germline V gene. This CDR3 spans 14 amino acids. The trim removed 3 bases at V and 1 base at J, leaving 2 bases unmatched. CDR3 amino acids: CASSPGTANTEAFF. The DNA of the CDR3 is TGTGCCAGCTCACCCGGGACAGCGAACACTGAAGCTTTCTTT.

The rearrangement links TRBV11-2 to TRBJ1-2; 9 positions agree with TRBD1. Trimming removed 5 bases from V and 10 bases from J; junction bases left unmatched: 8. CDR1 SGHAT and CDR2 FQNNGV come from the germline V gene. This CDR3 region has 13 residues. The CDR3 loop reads CASSVDRTGDYTF. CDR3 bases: TGTGCCAGCAGCGTTGATCGGACAGGGGACTACACCTTC.

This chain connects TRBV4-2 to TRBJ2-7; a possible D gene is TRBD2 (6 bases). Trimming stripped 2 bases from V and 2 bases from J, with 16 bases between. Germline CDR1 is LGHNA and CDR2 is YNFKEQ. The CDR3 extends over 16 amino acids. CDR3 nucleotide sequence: TGTGCCAGCAGCCAATACCTAGGGACGGGGGCCTACGAGCAGTACTTC. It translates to CASSQYLGTGAYEQYF.

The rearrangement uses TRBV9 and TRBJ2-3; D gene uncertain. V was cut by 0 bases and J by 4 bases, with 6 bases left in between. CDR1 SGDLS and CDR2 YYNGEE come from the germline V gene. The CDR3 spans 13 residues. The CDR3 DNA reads TGTGCCAGCAGCGTAGATTTTGCAGATACGCAGTATTTT. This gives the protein CASSVDFADTQYF.

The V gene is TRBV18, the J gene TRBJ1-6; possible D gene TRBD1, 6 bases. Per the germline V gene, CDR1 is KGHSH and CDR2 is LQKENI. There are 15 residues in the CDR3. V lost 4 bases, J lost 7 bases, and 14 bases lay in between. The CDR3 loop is CASSQGGRENSPLHF. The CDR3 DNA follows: TGTGCCAGCTCACAGGGGGGACGGGAGAATTCACCCCTCCACTTT.

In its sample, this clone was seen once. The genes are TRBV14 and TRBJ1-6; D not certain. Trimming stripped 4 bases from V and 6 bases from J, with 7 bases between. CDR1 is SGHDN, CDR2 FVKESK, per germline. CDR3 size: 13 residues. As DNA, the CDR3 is TGTGCCAGCAGCCCTACCCTTAATTCACCCCTCCACTTT. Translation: CASSPTLNSPLHF.

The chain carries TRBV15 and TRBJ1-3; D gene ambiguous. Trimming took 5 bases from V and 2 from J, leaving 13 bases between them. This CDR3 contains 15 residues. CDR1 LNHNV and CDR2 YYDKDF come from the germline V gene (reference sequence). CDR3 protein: CATSESQEPGNTIYF. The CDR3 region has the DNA TGTGCCACCAGCGAGAGTCAGGAGCCTGGAAACACCATATATTTT.

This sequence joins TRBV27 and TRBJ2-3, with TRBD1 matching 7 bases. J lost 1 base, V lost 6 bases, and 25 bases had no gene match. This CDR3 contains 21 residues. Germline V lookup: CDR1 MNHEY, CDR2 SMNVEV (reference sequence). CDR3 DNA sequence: TGTGCCAGCAGACCGCTATCAATTCGGGCTTATACAGGGGTGGGCACAGATACGCAGTATTTT. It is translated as CASRPLSIRAYTGVGTDTQYF.

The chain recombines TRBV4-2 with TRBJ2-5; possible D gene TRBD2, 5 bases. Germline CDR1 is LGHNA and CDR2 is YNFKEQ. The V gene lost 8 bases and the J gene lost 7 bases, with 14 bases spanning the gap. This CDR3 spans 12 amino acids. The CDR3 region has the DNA TGTGCCAGCGAGACGGCAGAGGGGACCCAGTACTTC. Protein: CASETAEGTQYF.